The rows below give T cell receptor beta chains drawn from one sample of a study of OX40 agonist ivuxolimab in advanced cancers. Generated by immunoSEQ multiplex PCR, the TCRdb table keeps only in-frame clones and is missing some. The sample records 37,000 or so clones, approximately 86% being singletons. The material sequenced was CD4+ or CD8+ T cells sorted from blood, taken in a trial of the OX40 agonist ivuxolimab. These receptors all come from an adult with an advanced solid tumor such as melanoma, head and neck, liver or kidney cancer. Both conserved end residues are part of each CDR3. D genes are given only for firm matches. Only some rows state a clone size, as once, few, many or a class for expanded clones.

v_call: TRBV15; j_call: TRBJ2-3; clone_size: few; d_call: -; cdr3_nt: TGTGCCACCAGCAGTCGGGACTCCACAGATACGCAGTATTTT; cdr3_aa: CATSSRDSTDTQYF
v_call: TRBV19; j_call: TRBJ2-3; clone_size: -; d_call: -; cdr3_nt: TGTGCCAGTAGTGCCCGACTTAATACGCAGTATTTT; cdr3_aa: CASSARLNTQYF
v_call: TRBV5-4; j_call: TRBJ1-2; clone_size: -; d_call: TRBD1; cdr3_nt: TGTGCCAGCAGCCCATGGGACAGCAATGGCTACACCTTC; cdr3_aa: CASSPWDSNGYTF
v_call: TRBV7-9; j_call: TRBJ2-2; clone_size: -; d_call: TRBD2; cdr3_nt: TGTGCCAGCAGCCCCCGGGACTATAACACCGGGGAGCTGTTTTTT; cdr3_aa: CASSPRDYNTGELFF
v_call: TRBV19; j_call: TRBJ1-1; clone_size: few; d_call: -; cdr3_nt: TGTGCCAGTAGTATTGGCGTAGAAGCTTTCTTT; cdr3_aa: CASSIGVEAFF
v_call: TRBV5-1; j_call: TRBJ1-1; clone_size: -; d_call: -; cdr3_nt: TGCGCCAGCAGATTTCAGGGGAACACTGAAGCTTTCTTT; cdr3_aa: CASRFQGNTEAFF
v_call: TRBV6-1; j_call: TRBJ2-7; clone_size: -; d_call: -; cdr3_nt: TGTGCCAGCAGAGCCGGTTACGAGCAGTACTTC; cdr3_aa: CASRAGYEQYF
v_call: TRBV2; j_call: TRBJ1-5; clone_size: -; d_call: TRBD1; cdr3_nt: TGTGCCAGCAGTGAGAACAGGGGGAATCAGCCCCAGCATTTT; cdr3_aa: CASSENRGNQPQHF
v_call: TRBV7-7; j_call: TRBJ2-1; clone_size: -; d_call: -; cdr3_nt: TGTGCTAGCAGCTTTGGGGCGTTCGGCTCCTACAATGAGCAGTTCTTC; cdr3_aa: CASSFGAFGSYNEQFF
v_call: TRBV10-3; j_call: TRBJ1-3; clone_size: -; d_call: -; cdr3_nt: TGTGCCATCTCGGACGGGAGTGCTGGAAACACCATATATTTT; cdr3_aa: CAISDGSAGNTIYF
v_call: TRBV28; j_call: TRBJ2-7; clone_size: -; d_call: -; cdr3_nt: TGTGCCAGCAGCCTCGGAGTCGGGGGGCCGTACGAGCAGTACTTC; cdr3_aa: CASSLGVGGPYEQYF
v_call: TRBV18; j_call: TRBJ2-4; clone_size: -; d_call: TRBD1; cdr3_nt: TGTGCCAGCTCAACAGGGGGGAAAAACATTCAGTACTTC; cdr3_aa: CASSTGGKNIQYF
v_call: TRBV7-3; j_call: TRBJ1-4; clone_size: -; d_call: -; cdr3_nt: TGTGCCAGCAGCCCAGGACAGACTACTAATGAAAAACTGTTTTTT; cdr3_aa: CASSPGQTTNEKLFF
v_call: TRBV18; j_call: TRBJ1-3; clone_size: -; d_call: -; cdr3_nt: TGTGCCAGCTCACCATCGGCAGCCGGTCACTCTGGAAACACCATATATTTT; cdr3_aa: CASSPSAAGHSGNTIYF
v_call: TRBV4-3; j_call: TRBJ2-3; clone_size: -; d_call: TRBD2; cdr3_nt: TGCGCCAGCAGCCAAGGAAGAGCGGGGGGACGCACAGATACGCAGTATTTT; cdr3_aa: CASSQGRAGGRTDTQYF
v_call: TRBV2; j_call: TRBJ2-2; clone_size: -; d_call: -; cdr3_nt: TGTGCCAGCAAGCAGGGAGTTTTTCCCGGGGAGCTGTTTTTT; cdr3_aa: CASKQGVFPGELFF
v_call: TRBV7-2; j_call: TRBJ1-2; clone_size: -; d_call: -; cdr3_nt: TGTGCCAGCAGCTTTCGACTAACCCCCTATGGCTACACCTTC; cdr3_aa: CASSFRLTPYGYTF
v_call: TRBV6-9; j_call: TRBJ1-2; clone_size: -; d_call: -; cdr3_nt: TGTGCCAGCAGTTCCTATCTAACAGGGACTGGCTACACCTTC; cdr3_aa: CASSSYLTGTGYTF
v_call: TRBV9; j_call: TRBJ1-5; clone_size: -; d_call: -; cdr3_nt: TGTGCCAGCAGCGTAGACAGTGCCCATCAGCCCCAGCATTTT; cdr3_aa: CASSVDSAHQPQHF
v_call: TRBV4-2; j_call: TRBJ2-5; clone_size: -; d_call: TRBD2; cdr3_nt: TGTGCCAGCAGCCCCCGGGGGCTAGCGGGGGTACAAGAGACCCAGTACTTC; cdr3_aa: CASSPRGLAGVQETQYF
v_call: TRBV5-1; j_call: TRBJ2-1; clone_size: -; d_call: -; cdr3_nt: TGCGCCAGCAGCTTGGATTCGCGAAATGAGCAGTTCTTC; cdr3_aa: CASSLDSRNEQFF
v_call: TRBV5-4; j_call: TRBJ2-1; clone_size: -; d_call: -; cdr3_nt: TGTGCCAGCAGCTTCGGGAACTACAATGAGCAGTTCTTC; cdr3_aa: CASSFGNYNEQFF
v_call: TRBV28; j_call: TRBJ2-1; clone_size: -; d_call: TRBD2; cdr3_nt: TGTGCCAGCAGTACCCCGGGACTAGCTTACAATGAGCAGTTCTTC; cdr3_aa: CASSTPGLAYNEQFF
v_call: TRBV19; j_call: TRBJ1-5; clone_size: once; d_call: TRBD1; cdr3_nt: TGTGCCAGTAGTGCCGGGACAGGGGGGCATGTGACCCAGCATTTT; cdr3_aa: CASSAGTGGHVTQHF
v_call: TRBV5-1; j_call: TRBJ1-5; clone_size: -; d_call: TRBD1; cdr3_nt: TGCGCCAGCAGCTTGACGGGCCTACAGGGGGCTGGCAATCAGCCCCAGCATTTT; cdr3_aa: CASSLTGLQGAGNQPQHF
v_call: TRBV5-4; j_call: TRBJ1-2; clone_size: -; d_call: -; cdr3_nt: TGTGCCAGCAGCTTGGCTAGGGAATCGCATGGCTACACCTTC; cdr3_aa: CASSLARESHGYTF
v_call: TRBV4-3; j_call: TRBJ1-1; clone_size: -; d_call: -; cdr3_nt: TGCGCCAGCAGCCAAGATCCCCGAGGGAACACTGAAGCTTTCTTT; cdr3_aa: CASSQDPRGNTEAFF
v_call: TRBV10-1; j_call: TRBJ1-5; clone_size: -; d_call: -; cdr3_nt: TGCGCCTCATTAATCGGGCAGCCCCAGCATTTT; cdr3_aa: CASLIGQPQHF
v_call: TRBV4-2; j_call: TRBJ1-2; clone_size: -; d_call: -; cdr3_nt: TGTGCCAGCAGCCCCCGTTTGGGTATGGCTGGCTACACCTTC; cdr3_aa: CASSPRLGMAGYTF
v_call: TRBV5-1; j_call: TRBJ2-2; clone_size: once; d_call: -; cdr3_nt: TGCGCCAGCAGCCACAGGGAAGACACCGGGGAGCTGTTTTTT; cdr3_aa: CASSHREDTGELFF
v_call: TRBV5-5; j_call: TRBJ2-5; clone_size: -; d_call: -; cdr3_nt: TGTGCCAGCAGCTTGGAAGGCCCCGAGACCCAGTACTTC; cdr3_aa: CASSLEGPETQYF
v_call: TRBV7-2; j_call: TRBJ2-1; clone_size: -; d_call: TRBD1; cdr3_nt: TGTGCCAGCAGCTTAGGGCGGGTTTCGACAGGGGGCTTCTACAATGAGCAGTTCTTC; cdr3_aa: CASSLGRVSTGGFYNEQFF
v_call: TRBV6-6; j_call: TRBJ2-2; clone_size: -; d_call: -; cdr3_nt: TGTGCCAGCTTTAGGTCCACCTTGAACACCGGGGAGCTGTTTTTT; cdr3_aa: CASFRSTLNTGELFF
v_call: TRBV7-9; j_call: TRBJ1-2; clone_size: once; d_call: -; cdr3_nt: TGTGCCAGCAGCTCCCGGGGGGGGGCTAACAACTATGGCTACACCTTC; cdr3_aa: CASSSRGGANNYGYTF
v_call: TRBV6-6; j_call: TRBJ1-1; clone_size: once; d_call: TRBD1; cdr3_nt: TGTGCCAGCACCCGTCTCACAGGGGGTGAAGCTTTCTTT; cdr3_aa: CASTRLTGGEAFF
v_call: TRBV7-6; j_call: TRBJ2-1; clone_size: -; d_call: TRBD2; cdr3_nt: TGTGCCAGCAGCTTAGTCGCGGGGGGGTCCCCCTCCTACAATGAGCAGTTCTTC; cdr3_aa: CASSLVAGGSPSYNEQFF
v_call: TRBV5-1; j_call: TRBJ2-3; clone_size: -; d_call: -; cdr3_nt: TGCGCCAGCAGCCGCCACGGCACAGATACGCAGTATTTT; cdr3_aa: CASSRHGTDTQYF
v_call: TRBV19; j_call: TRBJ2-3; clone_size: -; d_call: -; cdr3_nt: TGTGCCAGTAGTATAAGATCGACCAGAACAGATACGCAGTATTTT; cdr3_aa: CASSIRSTRTDTQYF
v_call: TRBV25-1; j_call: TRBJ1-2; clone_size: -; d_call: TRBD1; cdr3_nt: TGTGCCAGCAGTGAGGGGGACAGGCGCGTTCGCTACACCTTC; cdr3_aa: CASSEGDRRVRYTF
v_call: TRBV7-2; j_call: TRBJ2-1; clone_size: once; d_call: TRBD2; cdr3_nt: TGTGCCACCGGTTTTCTAGCGGGGAAATACAATGAGCAGTTCTTC; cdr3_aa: CATGFLAGKYNEQFF